The rows below give T cell receptor beta chains drawn from one sample of a study of T-cell reconstitution after alpha-beta-depleted transplantation in children. TCRdb re-derived calls from the PCR reads in MiXCR, one entry per CDR3 protein. The sample records around 960,000 distinct CDR3 sequences, about 29% being singletons. Sequenced here: PBMCs, mostly from graft donor cells, sampled 360 days after TCRalphabeta/CD19-depleted stem cell transplant. Every receptor here comes from a boy less than two years old who had a stem cell transplant for SCID, so the T cells may come from the graft donor. Both conserved end residues are part of each CDR3. A D gene is named only where the DNA matches it firmly. Where a row states a size, it is once, few, many or the class of an expanded clone; other rows omit it.

CDR3nt: TGTGCCAGCAATGACATCAATGAGCAGTTCTTC; CDR3aa: CASNDINEQFF; d_gene: -; j_gene: TRBJ2-1; abundance: few; v_gene: TRBV25-1
CDR3nt: TGTGCCAGCAGTGCACAGGGTTGGGCCCAGTACTTC; CDR3aa: CASSAQGWAQYF; d_gene: -; j_gene: TRBJ2-5; abundance: -; v_gene: TRBV12-3/TRBV12-4
CDR3nt: TGTGCCAGCAGCCAAGTCCCAAGGGGGAGACTAGGGGACAATGAGCAGTTCTTC; CDR3aa: CASSQVPRGRLGDNEQFF; d_gene: -; j_gene: TRBJ2-1; abundance: -; v_gene: TRBV3-1
CDR3nt: TGCAGCGTTGCTCTCGGGGAGGAGACCCAGTACTTC; CDR3aa: CSVALGEETQYF; d_gene: -; j_gene: TRBJ2-5; abundance: -; v_gene: TRBV29-1
CDR3nt: TGTGCCAGCAGTGAAGCGCCAGCTAATGAAAAACTGTTTTTT; CDR3aa: CASSEAPANEKLFF; d_gene: -; j_gene: TRBJ1-4; abundance: -; v_gene: TRBV2
CDR3nt: TGTGCCAGCAGTCCCGGACAGGTCGTAGCCAAAAACATTCAGTACTTC; CDR3aa: CASSPGQVVAKNIQYF; d_gene: TRBD1; j_gene: TRBJ2-4; abundance: -; v_gene: TRBV6-1
CDR3nt: TGTGCCATCAGTGAGCACGGGGGAGGCACAGATACGCAGTATTTT; CDR3aa: CAISEHGGGTDTQYF; d_gene: -; j_gene: TRBJ2-3; abundance: -; v_gene: TRBV10-3
CDR3nt: TGTGCCAGCAGAGGGACAGGGCCCGAGCAGTACTTC; CDR3aa: CASRGTGPEQYF; d_gene: TRBD1; j_gene: TRBJ2-7; abundance: few; v_gene: TRBV2
CDR3nt: TGTGCCAGCAGTCTATGGGAGGTAGCGGGGGGAACAGATACGCAGTATTTT; CDR3aa: CASSLWEVAGGTDTQYF; d_gene: TRBD2; j_gene: TRBJ2-3; abundance: -; v_gene: TRBV12-3/TRBV12-4
CDR3nt: TGTGCCAGCCGATCACATCGGACAGGGTTCACAGATACGCAGTATTTT; CDR3aa: CASRSHRTGFTDTQYF; d_gene: TRBD1; j_gene: TRBJ2-3; abundance: few; v_gene: TRBV3-1
CDR3nt: TGCGCCAGCAGCTTCGGGGCCTCAACTAATGAAAAACTGTTTTTT; CDR3aa: CASSFGASTNEKLFF; d_gene: -; j_gene: TRBJ1-4; abundance: few; v_gene: TRBV5-1
CDR3nt: TGTGCCAGCAGCGCCAGGGGTAATGAGCAGTTCTTC; CDR3aa: CASSARGNEQFF; d_gene: -; j_gene: TRBJ2-1; abundance: -; v_gene: TRBV9